The clone carrying this T cell receptor beta chain was seen only a few times. The data are from a study of blood T cell repertoires in COVID-19. Study-level information: Sites across the United States, Italy and Spain contributed samples from acute and convalescent COVID-19. T cells, B-cell-depleted T cells, or PBMCs provided the cDNA or gDNA that served as material.

Germline-derived CDR1 and CDR2 are SEHNR and FQNEAQ (reference sequence). V was clipped by 8 bases and J by 8 bases, with 10 bases between them. This CDR3 spans 11 amino acids. Original data processing: Cell counts per sample came from amplifying reference gene primers. Generated by immunoSEQ multiplex PCR, the TCRdb table keeps only in-frame clones and is missing some. V, J and clone size were drawn from that table, and D and trimming were deduced from the DNA. This table has 100,000 to 120,000 clones, approximately 85% appearing once. Sequencing was performed on peripheral blood. The chain recombines TRBV7-9 with TRBJ2-1; D call uncertain. The TCR comes from an older woman with acute or convalescent COVID-19. CDR3 bases: TGTGCCAGCGGCATTATCGATGAGCAGTTCTTC. Its protein product is CASGIIDEQFF.